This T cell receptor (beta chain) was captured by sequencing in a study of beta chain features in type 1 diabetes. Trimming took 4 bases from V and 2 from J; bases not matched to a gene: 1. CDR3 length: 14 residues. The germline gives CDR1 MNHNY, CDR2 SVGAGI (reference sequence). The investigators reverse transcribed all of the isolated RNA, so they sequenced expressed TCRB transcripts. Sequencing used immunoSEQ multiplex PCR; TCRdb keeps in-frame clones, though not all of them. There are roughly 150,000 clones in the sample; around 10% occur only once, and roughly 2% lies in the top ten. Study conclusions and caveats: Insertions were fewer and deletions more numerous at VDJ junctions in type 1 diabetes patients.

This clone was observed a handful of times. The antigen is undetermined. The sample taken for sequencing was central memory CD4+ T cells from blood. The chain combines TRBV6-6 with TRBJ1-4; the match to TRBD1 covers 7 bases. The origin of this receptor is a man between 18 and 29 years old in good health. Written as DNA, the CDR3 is TGTGCCAGCAGTTCGGGACAGACTAATGAAAAACTGTTTTTT. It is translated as CASSSGQTNEKLFF.